These T cell receptor beta chains were read from a single sample in a study of blood T cell repertoires in COVID-19. Sequencing used immunoSEQ multiplex PCR; TCRdb keeps in-frame clones, though not all of them. Of fewer than 200,000 clones listed, under 85% are singletons. Sequencing was carried out using peripheral blood. The receptor source for this set is a man aged 55 to 69 who had recovered from COVID-19. Each CDR3 is given with its conserved first and last residue. A D gene is named only where the DNA matches it firmly. Some rows have no size entry. The others give once, few or many, or a class for an expanded clone.

>NA|TRBJ2-3|NA|TRBV9
TGTGCCAGCAGCGTAGCACAGGACAACACAGATACGCAGTATTTT
CASSVAQDNTDTQYF
>once|TRBJ2-2|TRBD2|TRBV5-1
TGCGCCAGCAGCTTGATTGAGGGAGGGGCCGGGGAGCTGTTTTTT
CASSLIEGGAGELFF
>once|TRBJ1-1|TRBD1|TRBV14
TGTGCCAGCAGCCAAGAACAGGGGCGGTTCAATTTGGGTTTCTTT
CASSQEQGRFNLGFF
>NA|TRBJ1-1|TRBD1|TRBV5-6
TGTGCCAGCAGCTTACCGGTGGGGACAGGGAAGATCCAGATCACTGAAGCTTTCTTT
CASSLPVGTGKIQITEAFF
>NA|TRBJ1-2|TRBD1|TRBV6-5
TGTGCCAGCAATGGACAGGGAACGAACTATGGCTACACCTTC
CASNGQGTNYGYTF
>NA|TRBJ2-7|NA|TRBV29-1
TGCAGCGTCGAAGTAGGGGCCTACGAGCAGTACTTC
CSVEVGAYEQYF
>NA|TRBJ2-1|TRBD1|TRBV29-1
TGCAGCGTTGAAGATCAGGAAAACAGGGGTAAAGACAATGAGCAGTTCTTC
CSVEDQENRGKDNEQFF
>NA|TRBJ2-5|TRBD2|TRBV6-4
TGTGCCAGCACTCTACGACTAGCGGGATCCCAAGAGACCCAGTACTTC
CASTLRLAGSQETQYF
>NA|TRBJ2-1|NA|TRBV29-1
TGCAGCGTTGATGAAGGCGGTGGGTACAATGAGCAGTTCTTC
CSVDEGGGYNEQFF
>NA|TRBJ1-2|TRBD1|TRBV15
TGTGCCACCAGCAGAGCAAGGGACAGGGCCGGACCTAACTATGGCTACACCTTC
CATSRARDRAGPNYGYTF
>NA|TRBJ2-3|NA|TRBV5-4
TGTGCCAGCAGCTTGGTGGGGGGTAGCACAGATACGCAGTATTTT
CASSLVGGSTDTQYF
>NA|TRBJ1-1|NA|TRBV7-2
TGTGCCAGCAGCTTAGCACCGGGACAACTGGGTAGGATGAACACTGAAGCTTTCTTT
CASSLAPGQLGRMNTEAFF
>NA|TRBJ1-5|NA|TRBV27
TGTGCCAGCAGTTTGCGCTTCAATCAGCCCCAGCATTTT
CASSLRFNQPQHF
>NA|TRBJ2-7|NA|TRBV18
TGTGCCAGCTCAAGGGACATTACCTACGAGCAGTACTTC
CASSRDITYEQYF
>NA|TRBJ2-5|TRBD1|TRBV9
TGTGCCAGCAGCGTAGAGGGACAGGGAGGGGAGACCCAGTACTTC
CASSVEGQGGETQYF
>NA|TRBJ2-1|TRBD2|TRBV10-2
TGCGCCAGCAGTGAACCCTCTAGCGGGGGGAACAATGAGCAGTTCTTC
CASSEPSSGGNNEQFF
>NA|TRBJ2-4|NA|TRBV7-9
TGTGCCAGCAGCCCCCGTGAGGGACTAGCCAAAAACATTCAGTACTTC
CASSPREGLAKNIQYF
>NA|TRBJ1-6|NA|TRBV7-2
TGTGCCAGCAGCTTGTCGGGAAATAATTCACCCCTCCACTTT
CASSLSGNNSPLHF
>NA|TRBJ1-2|TRBD1|TRBV27
TGTGCCAGACACAGGGGGCGCACCCATGGCTACACCTTC
CARHRGRTHGYTF
>NA|TRBJ2-1|NA|TRBV23-1
TGCGCCAGCAGTCAAACCCCCCGAGGTAGTAGCTCCTACAATGAGCAGTTCTTC
CASSQTPRGSSSYNEQFF
>NA|TRBJ1-1|TRBD1|TRBV12-3/TRBV12-4
TGTGCCAGCAGTTTGGGACAGCCCACTGAAGCTTTCTTT
CASSLGQPTEAFF
>few|TRBJ2-7|NA|TRBV19
TGTGCCAGTAGTATTGATGACACTTCCCTCTACGAGCAGTACTTC
CASSIDDTSLYEQYF
>NA|TRBJ2-7|NA|TRBV28
TGTGCCAGCAGCCAGCCAGGGGCGGGGGATTACGAGCAGTACTTC
CASSQPGAGDYEQYF
>once|TRBJ1-2|NA|TRBV2
TGTGCCAGCAGTGACGGCGGGTTGAGTGGCTACACCTTC
CASSDGGLSGYTF
>NA|TRBJ2-7|NA|TRBV15
TGTGCCACCAGCAGAGAAGGGACGGGGGAGCGGGAGCAGTACTTC
CATSREGTGEREQYF
>NA|TRBJ1-6|TRBD1|TRBV2
TGTGCCAGCAGTCGGGCAGGGGGCTCGTCCTATAATTCACCCCTCCACTTT
CASSRAGGSSYNSPLHF
>NA|TRBJ2-7|NA|TRBV6-5
TGTGCCAGCAGTTACTCGGGGACACTCTCCTACGAGCAGTACTTC
CASSYSGTLSYEQYF
>NA|TRBJ1-2|TRBD1|TRBV11-2
TGTGCCAGCAGCTCCACAGGGGGCGCGGGCTATGGCTACACCTTC
CASSSTGGAGYGYTF
>once|TRBJ1-2|NA|TRBV5-6
TGTGCCAGCAGCTTGCGGGGAGGCTACACCTTC
CASSLRGGYTF
>NA|TRBJ1-2|NA|TRBV2
TGTGCCAGCAGTGAAGCGCTTCGCGACAGATCAAATGGCTACACCTTC
CASSEALRDRSNGYTF
>few|TRBJ1-1|NA|TRBV6-5
TGTGCCAGCAAGGCCAGGGGATACACTGAAGCTTTCTTT
CASKARGYTEAFF
>few|TRBJ1-4|NA|TRBV5-5
TGTGCCAGCAGCTTGGGCGGCAGCTCATTTGAAAAACTGTTTTTT
CASSLGGSSFEKLFF
>NA|TRBJ1-1|NA|TRBV9
TGTGCCAGCAGCGTAGGAGGACTAGTTGGGAACACTGAAGCTTTCTTT
CASSVGGLVGNTEAFF
>once|TRBJ2-1|NA|TRBV11-2
TGTGCCAGCAGCTTTGCAGGGTATGAGCAGTTCTTC
CASSFAGYEQFF
>NA|TRBJ1-6|NA|TRBV5-1
TGCGCCAGCAGCTTGGAGGGGGGGCTCTCACCCCTCCACTTT
CASSLEGGLSPLHF
>NA|TRBJ2-7|NA|TRBV27
TGTGCCAGCAGTTTCAGCAGTGACACCTACGAGCAGTACTTC
CASSFSSDTYEQYF
>NA|TRBJ1-5|NA|TRBV2
TGTGCCAGCCCCGACACAGGGCTCAATCAGCCCCAGCATTTT
CASPDTGLNQPQHF
>NA|TRBJ1-4|NA|TRBV11-2
TGTGCCAGCAGTATCACGGGGGTCGGAGAAAAACTGTTTTTT
CASSITGVGEKLFF
>once|TRBJ1-6|NA|TRBV5-1
TGCGCCAGCAGCTTGCAGGGGTTTGGTAATTCACCCCTCCACTTT
CASSLQGFGNSPLHF
>NA|TRBJ1-2|TRBD1|TRBV13
TGTGCCAGCAGCCGAAAACAGGGGGCCGATGGCTACACCTTC
CASSRKQGADGYTF
>NA|TRBJ2-5|TRBD2|TRBV7-2
TGTGCCAGCAGCTTAGCGGGGGGGAGTGTCGAGACCCAGTACTTC
CASSLAGGSVETQYF